This TCR beta chain was retrieved from a study of response to subunit inactivated influenza vaccine. Study-wide results and limits: Few new T cells, the authors suggested, are recruited by each seasonal influenza vaccination.

Trimming removed 5 bases from V and 5 bases from J, with 13 bases in between. The germline V gene encodes CDR1 SGHVS and CDR2 FNYEAQ. There are 14 residues in the CDR3. In the case of this clonotype: What it binds is unknown.

TCRdb reanalysed the RT-PCR reads using MiXCR and keeps one entry per CDR3 protein. This sample has 800,000 to 1,000,000 distinct CDR3 sequences, with around 20% found just once. This sequence was found in a man in his forties or fifties who received an inactivated influenza vaccine. The rearrangement links TRBV7-6 to TRBJ2-1; D is undetermined. Sequencing used PBMCs from blood, obtained around 5 days after vaccination. Here the CDR3 DNA reads TGTGCCAGCAGCCCGCGGAATGGGGACAATGAGCAGTTCTTC. Protein product: CASSPRNGDNEQFF. Full variable domain (remainder filled in from reference TRBV7-6 and TRBJ2-1): GAGVSQSPRYKVTKRGQDVALRCDPISGHVSLYWYRQALGQGPEFLTYFNYEAQQDKSGLPNDRFSAERPEGSISTLTIQRTEQRDSAMYRCASSPRNGDNEQFFGPGTRLTVL.